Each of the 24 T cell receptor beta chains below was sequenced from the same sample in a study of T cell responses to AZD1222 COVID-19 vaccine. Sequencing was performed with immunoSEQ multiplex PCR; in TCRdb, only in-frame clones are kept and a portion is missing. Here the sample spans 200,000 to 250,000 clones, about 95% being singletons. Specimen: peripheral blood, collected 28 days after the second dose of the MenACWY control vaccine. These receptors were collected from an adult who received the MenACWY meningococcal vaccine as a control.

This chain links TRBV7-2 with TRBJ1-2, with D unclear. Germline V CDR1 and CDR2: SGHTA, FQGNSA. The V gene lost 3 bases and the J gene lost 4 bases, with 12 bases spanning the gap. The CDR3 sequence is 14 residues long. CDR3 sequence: CASSLRWSGYGYTF. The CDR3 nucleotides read TGTGCCAGCAGCTTGCGGTGGTCGGGCTATGGCTACACCTTC.

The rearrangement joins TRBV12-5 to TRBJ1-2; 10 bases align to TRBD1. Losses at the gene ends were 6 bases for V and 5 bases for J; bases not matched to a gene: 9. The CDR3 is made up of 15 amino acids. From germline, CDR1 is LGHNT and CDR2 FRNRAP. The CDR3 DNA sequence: TGTGCTAGTGGGCCCGGGACAGGGGAGGTATATGGCTACACCTTC. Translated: CASGPGTGEVYGYTF. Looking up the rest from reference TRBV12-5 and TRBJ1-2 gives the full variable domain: DARVTQTPRHKVTEMGQEVTMRCQPILGHNTVFWYRQTMMQGLELLAYFRNRAPLDDSGMPKDRFSAEMPDATLATLKIQPSEPRDSAVYFCASGPGTGEVYGYTFGSGTRLTVV.

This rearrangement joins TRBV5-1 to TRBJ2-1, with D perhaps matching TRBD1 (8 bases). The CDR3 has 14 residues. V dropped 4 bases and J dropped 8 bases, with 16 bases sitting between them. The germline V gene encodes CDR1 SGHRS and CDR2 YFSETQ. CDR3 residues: CASSAQGAGDEQFF. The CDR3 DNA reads TGCGCCAGCAGCGCCCAGGGGGCGGGGGATGAGCAGTTCTTC.

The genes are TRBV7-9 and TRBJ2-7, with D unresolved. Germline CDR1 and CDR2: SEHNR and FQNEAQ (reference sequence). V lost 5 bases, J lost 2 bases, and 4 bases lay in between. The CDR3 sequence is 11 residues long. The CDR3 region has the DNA TGTGCCAGCAGCCTAACCTACGAGCAGTACTTC. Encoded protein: CASSLTYEQYF.

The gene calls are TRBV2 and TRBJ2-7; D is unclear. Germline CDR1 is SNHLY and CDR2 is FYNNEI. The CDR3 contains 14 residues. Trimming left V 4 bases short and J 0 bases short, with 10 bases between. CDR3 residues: CASSVMDLSYEQYF. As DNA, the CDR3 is TGTGCCAGCAGTGTAATGGATCTCTCCTACGAGCAGTACTTC.

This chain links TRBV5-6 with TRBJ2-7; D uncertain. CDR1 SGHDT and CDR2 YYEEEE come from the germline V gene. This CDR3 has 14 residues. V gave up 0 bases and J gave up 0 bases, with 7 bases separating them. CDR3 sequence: CASSLEGISYEQYF. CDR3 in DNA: TGTGCCAGCAGCTTGGAGGGCATCTCCTACGAGCAGTACTTC. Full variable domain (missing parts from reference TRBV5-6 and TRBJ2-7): DAGVTQSPTHLIKTRGQQVTLRCSPKSGHDTVSWYQQALGQGPQFIFQYYEEEERQRGNFPDRFSGHQFPNYSSELNVNALLLGDSALYLCASSLEGISYEQYFGPGTRLTVT.

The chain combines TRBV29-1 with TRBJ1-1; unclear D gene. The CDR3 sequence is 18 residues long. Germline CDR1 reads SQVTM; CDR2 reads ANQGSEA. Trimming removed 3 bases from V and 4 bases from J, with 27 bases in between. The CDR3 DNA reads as TGCAGCGTTGAGGGTTCACGGGTTCCTCTTCGGAGTTTCACTGAAGCTTTCTTT. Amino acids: CSVEGSRVPLRSFTEAFF.

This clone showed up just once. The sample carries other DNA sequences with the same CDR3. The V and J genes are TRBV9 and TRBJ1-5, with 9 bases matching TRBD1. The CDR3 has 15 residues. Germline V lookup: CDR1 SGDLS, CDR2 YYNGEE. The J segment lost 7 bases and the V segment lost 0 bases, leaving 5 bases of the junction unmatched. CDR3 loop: CASSVGTGENQPQHF. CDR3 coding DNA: TGTGCCAGCAGCGTAGGGACAGGGGAAAACCAGCCCCAGCATTTT.

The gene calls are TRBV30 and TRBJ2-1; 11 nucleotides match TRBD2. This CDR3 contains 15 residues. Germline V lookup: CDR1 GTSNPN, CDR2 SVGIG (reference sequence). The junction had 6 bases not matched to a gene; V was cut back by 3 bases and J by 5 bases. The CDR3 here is CAWSNKGLADNEQFF. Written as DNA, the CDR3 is TGTGCCTGGAGCAATAAGGGACTAGCGGACAATGAGCAGTTCTTC.

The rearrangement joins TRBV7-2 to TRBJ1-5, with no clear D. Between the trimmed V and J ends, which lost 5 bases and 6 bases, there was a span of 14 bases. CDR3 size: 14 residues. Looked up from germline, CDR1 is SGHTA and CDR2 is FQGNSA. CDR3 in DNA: TGTGCCAGCAGCCCAACCCTCCGGTCTCAGCCCCAGCATTTT. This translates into CASSPTLRSQPQHF.

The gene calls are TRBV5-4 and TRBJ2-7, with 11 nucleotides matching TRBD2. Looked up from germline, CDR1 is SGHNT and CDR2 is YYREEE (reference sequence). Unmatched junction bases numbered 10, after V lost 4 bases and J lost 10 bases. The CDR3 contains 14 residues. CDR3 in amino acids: CASSPGLAEPVQYF. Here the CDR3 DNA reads TGTGCCAGCAGCCCGGGACTAGCGGAACCCGTACAGTACTTC.

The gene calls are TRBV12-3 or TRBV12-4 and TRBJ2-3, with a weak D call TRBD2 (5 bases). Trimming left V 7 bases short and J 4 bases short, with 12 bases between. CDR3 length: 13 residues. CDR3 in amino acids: CASIPTNADTQYF. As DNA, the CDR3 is TGTGCCAGCATTCCGACTAACGCAGATACGCAGTATTTT.

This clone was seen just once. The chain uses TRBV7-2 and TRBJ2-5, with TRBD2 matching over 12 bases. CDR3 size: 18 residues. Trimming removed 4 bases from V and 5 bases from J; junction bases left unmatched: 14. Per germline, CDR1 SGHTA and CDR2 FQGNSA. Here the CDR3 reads CASSSRLAGDRALETQYF. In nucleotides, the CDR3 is TGTGCCAGCAGCTCGCGACTAGCGGGGGATCGCGCTCTTGAGACCCAGTACTTC. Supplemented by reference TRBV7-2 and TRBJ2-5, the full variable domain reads GAGVSQSPSNKVTEKGKDVELRCDPISGHTALYWYRQSLGQGLEFLIYFQGNSAPDKSGLPSDRFSAERTGGSVSTLTIQRTQQEDSAVYLCASSSRLAGDRALETQYFGPGTRLLVL.

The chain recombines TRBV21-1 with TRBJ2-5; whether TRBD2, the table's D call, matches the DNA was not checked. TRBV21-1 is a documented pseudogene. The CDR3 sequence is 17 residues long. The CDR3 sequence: CASSKGKKRGLQETQYF. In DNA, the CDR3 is TGTGCCAGCAGCAAAGGCAAGAAGCGGGGACTCCAAGAGACCCAGTACTTC.

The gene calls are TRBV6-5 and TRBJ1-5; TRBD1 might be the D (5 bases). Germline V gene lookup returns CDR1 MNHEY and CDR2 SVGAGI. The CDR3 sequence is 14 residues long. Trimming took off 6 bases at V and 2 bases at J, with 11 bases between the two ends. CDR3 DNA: TGTGCCAGCAGGGACGGGACGGGCAATCAGCCCCAGCATTTT. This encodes CASRDGTGNQPQHF.

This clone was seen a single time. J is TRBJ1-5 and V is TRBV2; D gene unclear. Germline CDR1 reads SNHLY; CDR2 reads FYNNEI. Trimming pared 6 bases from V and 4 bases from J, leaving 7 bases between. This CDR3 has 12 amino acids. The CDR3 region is CASRGGNQPQHF. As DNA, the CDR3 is TGTGCCAGCAGGGGAGGGAATCAGCCCCAGCATTTT.

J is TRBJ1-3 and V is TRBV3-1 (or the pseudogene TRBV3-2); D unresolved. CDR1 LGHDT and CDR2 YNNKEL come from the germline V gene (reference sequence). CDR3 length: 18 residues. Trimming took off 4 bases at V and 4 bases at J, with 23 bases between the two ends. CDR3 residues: CASSRPGDLTNLGNTIYF. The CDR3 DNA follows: TGTGCCAGCAGCCGGCCGGGAGACCTAACCAACCTCGGAAACACCATATATTTT.

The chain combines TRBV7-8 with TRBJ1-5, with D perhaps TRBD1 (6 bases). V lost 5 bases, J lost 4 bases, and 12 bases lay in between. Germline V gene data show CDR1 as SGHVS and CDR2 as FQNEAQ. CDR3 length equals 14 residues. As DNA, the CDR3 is TGTGCCAGCAGCCAGCGGGGGCTAAATCAGCCCCAGCATTTT. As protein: CASSQRGLNQPQHF. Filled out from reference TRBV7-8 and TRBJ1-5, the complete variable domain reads GAGVSQSPRYKVAKRGQDVALRCDPISGHVSLFWYQQALGQGPEFLTYFQNEAQLDKSGLPSDRFFAERPEGSVSTLKIQRTQQEDSAVYLCASSQRGLNQPQHFGDGTRLSIL.

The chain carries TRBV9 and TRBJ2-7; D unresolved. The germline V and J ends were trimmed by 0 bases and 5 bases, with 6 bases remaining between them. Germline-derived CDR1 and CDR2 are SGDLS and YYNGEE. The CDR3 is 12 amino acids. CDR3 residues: CASSVGNDEQYF. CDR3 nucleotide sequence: TGTGCCAGCAGCGTAGGGAACGACGAGCAGTACTTC.

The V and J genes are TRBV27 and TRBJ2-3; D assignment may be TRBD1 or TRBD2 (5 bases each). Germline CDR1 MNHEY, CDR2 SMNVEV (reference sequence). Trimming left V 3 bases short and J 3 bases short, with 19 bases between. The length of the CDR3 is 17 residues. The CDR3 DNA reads TGTGCCAGCAGTTTCGGGACGGACCCAGGGCTTACAGATACGCAGTATTTT. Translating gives CASSFGTDPGLTDTQYF.

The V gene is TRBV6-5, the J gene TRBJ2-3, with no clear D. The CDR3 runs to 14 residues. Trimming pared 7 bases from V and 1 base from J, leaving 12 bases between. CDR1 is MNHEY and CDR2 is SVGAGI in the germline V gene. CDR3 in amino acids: CASIRRIGTDTQYF. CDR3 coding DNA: TGTGCCAGCATCCGGCGGATTGGCACAGATACGCAGTATTTT.

The CDR3 is CASSQGFAKNIQYF. The CDR3, as DNA: TGTGCCAGCAGCCAAGGTTTTGCCAAAAACATTCAGTACTTC. V usage is TRBV3-1 (or the pseudogene TRBV3-2) and J usage is TRBJ2-4; D is unclear. Between the trimmed V and J ends, which lost 1 base and 1 base, there was a span of 5 bases. The CDR3 loop spans 14 amino acids. Germline V gives CDR1 LGHDT, CDR2 YNNKEL (reference sequence).

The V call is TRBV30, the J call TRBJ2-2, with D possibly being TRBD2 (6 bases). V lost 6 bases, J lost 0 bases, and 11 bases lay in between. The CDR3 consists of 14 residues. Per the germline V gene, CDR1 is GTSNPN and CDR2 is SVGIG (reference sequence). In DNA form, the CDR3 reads TGTGCCTGTGTCCGGGGGACGAACACCGGGGAGCTGTTTTTT. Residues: CACVRGTNTGELFF.

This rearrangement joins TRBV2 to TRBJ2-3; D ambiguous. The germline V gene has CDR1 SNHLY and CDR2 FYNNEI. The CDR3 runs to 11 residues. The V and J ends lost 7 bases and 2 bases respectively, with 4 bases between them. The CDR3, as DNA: TGTGCCAGCACTATCACAGATACGCAGTATTTT. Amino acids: CASTITDTQYF.